This entry is about one TCR beta chain. This clone's antigen is unknown. The input lacks base qualities; no much larger clone sits a single base away. This sample was taken from a study of response to subunit inactivated influenza vaccine (dated by TCRdb to the late 2010s). The study in broad terms: Deep quantitative T cell receptor repertoire profiling was used in the study to track responses to a trivalent subunit inactivated influenza vaccine.

The time point label, as the study defines it: around 42 days after influenza vaccine administration. Paper-wide results and their limitations: The authors proposed that each seasonal influenza vaccination may bring in only a limited number of new T cells.

Library preparation was by RT-PCR. Sequenced using an Illumina HiSeq 2500. TCRdb trimmed public reads at Q25 via fastp, called clones via MiXCR and kept in-frame beta chains. Each entry merges the rows of one CDR3 protein and shows their most common DNA and genes. For this sample the table gives under 200,000 distinct CDR3 sequences, of which approximately 10% were detected only once. Roughly 12% of the sample comes from the top ten. The TCR was taken from a man aged 50 to 59 who received an inactivated influenza vaccine. Donor details come from another sample of the same person, matched by shared clones. The material sequenced was non-naive T cells sorted from PBMCs, taken more than 35 days after vaccination. What this sample's cell subset or site label stands for: memory T cell fraction.

The CDR3 region has the sequence CASSSQGLAKNIQYF. The DNA sequence is as follows: TGTGCCAGCAGTTCCCAGGGACTTGCCAAAAACATTCAGTACTTC. The chain employs TRBV2 and TRBJ2-4, and TRBD2 may be the D gene, going by 6 matching bases. CDR1 and CDR2 are drawn from the germline V gene: SNHLY, FYNNEI. The CDR3 holds 15 amino acids from the cysteine to the phenylalanine. The kept DNA is CDR3 alone, 45 bases in frame from the first base. V gives up 5 bases and J gives up 1 base, and the segment between their germline ends measures 12 bases.